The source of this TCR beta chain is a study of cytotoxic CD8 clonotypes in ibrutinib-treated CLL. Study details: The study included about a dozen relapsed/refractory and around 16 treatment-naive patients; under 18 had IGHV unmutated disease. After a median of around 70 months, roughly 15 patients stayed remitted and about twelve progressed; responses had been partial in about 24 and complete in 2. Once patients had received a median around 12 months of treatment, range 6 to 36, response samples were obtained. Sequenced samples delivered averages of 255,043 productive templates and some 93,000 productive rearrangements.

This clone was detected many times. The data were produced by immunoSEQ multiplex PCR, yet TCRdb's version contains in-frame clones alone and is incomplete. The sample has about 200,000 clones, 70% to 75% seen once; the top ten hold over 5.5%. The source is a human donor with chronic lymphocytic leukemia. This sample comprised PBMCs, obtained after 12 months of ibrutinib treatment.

DNA of the CDR3: TGTGCCAGCAGCCTGGCTAGCGGGAGAGAATTTGAGCAGTTCTTC. Translating gives CASSLASGREFEQFF. The V and J genes are TRBV28 and TRBJ2-1; 10 bases match TRBD2. Germline V lookup: CDR1 MDHEN, CDR2 SYDVKM. This CDR3 comprises 15 residues. After removal of 6 bases from V and 9 bases from J, the junction contained 11 bases not matched to a gene.